The clone carrying this T cell receptor (beta chain) was found a few times. The sample belongs to a study of blood T cell repertoires in COVID-19. About the research overall: Samples came from the United States, Italy and Spain, spanning acute and convalescent COVID-19. T cells, B-cell-depleted T cells, or PBMCs supplied cDNA or gDNA.

As originally analysed: Reference gene primer amplification yielded estimated nucleated cell counts. TCRdb's table, derived via immunoSEQ multiplex PCR, lists solely in-frame clones and lacks some. V, J and clone size are taken as reported in that table, and D and trimming were inferred from the DNA itself. The data show 150,000 to 200,000 clones, with 80% to 90% seen just once and under 13% held by the top ten. The V segment lost 5 bases and the J segment 7 bases; nucleotides outside the gene matches: 9. The CDR3 is 15 residues long. Germline V gene sequence: CDR1 SEHNR, CDR2 FQNEAQ (reference sequence).

Material: peripheral blood. The clonotype originates from a human donor in a cohort sampled during active COVID-19. This chain joins TRBV7-9 and TRBJ2-7, with TRBD1 identical over 12 bases. As DNA, the CDR3 is TGTGCCAGCAGCGCCGGGACAGGGGGCCTTAAGGAGCAGTACTTC. This codes for CASSAGTGGLKEQYF.